This is a list of T cell receptor beta chains from one sample in a study of tumor-infiltrating lymphocytes in localized non-small cell lung cancer. Only in-frame clones appear in the TCRdb table, and some are missing; sequencing was by immunoSEQ multiplex PCR. The table records about 14,000 clones, approximately 70% of them present only once. Sequenced sample: lung tumor tissue. Receptors originate from a human donor with non-small cell lung cancer. Both conserved end residues are part of each CDR3. Fields, in order: clone size, V gene, J gene, D gene, CDR3 protein, CDR3 DNA. The D gene is left open where the match is weak. Expanded clones get a size class; other rows say once, few or many, or leave the size out.

>NA|TRBV29-1|TRBJ1-2|TRBD1
CSVSAGTARGYTF
TGCAGCGTCTCGGCAGGGACAGCAAGAGGCTACACCTTC
>NA|TRBV18|TRBJ2-7|NA
CASSQAQTSYEQYF
TGTGCCAGCTCACAGGCGCAGACTTCCTACGAGCAGTACTTC
>NA|TRBV30|TRBJ1-1|NA
CAWSATWGTEAFF
TGTGCCTGGAGCGCTACTTGGGGCACTGAAGCTTTCTTT
>NA|TRBV27|TRBJ2-1|TRBD2
CASSPRTSATLPQFF
TGTGCCAGCAGTCCCCGGACTAGCGCTACGTTACCGCAGTTCTTC
>few|TRBV29-1|TRBJ2-1|NA
CSVGQTYNEQFF
TGCAGCGTTGGACAAACCTACAATGAGCAGTTCTTC
>NA|TRBV11-2|TRBJ2-2|TRBD2
CASSVTSGLGGELFF
TGTGCCAGCAGCGTGACTAGCGGCCTCGGCGGGGAGCTGTTTTTT
>once|TRBV11-3|TRBJ2-1|NA
CASSLDGSSYNEQFF
TGTGCCAGCAGCTTAGATGGTAGCTCCTACAATGAGCAGTTCTTC
>NA|TRBV12-5|TRBJ1-2|TRBD1
CASGFAQGAGGYTF
TGTGCTAGTGGTTTCGCGCAGGGGGCAGGAGGCTACACCTTC
>NA|TRBV5-1|TRBJ2-3|TRBD1
CASSLAGTGDADTQYF
TGCGCCAGCAGCTTGGCCGGGACAGGGGACGCAGATACGCAGTATTTT
>NA|TRBV5-1|TRBJ2-5|NA
CASSLGYGETQYF
TGCGCCAGCAGCTTGGGCTACGGGGAGACCCAGTACTTC
>NA|TRBV4-1|TRBJ1-6|NA
CASSHPGEGGYSPLHF
TGCGCCAGCAGCCACCCCGGGGAGGGGGGGTATTCACCCCTCCACTTT
>NA|TRBV28|TRBJ1-5|NA
CASSLGWGNQPQHF
TGTGCCAGCAGTTTGGGGTGGGGAAATCAGCCCCAGCATTTT
>medium-sized|TRBV5-1|TRBJ2-3|TRBD2
CASSRGLAGGRIDTQYF
TGCGCCAGCAGCCGCGGACTAGCGGGGGGGCGGATAGATACGCAGTATTTT
>NA|TRBV10-1|TRBJ2-3|NA
CASLLQPREAPWTDTQYF
TGCGCCAGCTTACTTCAACCCCGGGAAGCCCCGTGGACAGATACGCAGTATTTT
>NA|TRBV18|TRBJ1-4|TRBD1
CASSPPPGQNNEKLFF
TGTGCCAGCTCACCACCCCCGGGACAGAATAATGAAAAACTGTTTTTT
>NA|TRBV18|TRBJ1-6|NA
CASSPPKGNNSPLHF
TGTGCCAGCTCACCACCGAAGGGAAATAATTCACCCCTCCACTTT
>NA|TRBV5-1|TRBJ2-1|NA
CASSTGVGDYNEQFF
TGCGCCAGCAGCACCGGGGTGGGGGACTACAATGAGCAGTTCTTC
>NA|TRBV11-3|TRBJ2-3|NA
CASSLRGGTGTDTQYF
TGTGCCAGCAGCTTAAGGGGAGGGACAGGCACAGATACGCAGTATTTT
>NA|TRBV12-5|TRBJ1-2|NA
CASGPTLAGLYPYGYTF
TGTGCTAGTGGTCCCACCCTAGCGGGACTCTACCCCTATGGCTACACCTTC
>NA|TRBV29-1|TRBJ2-5|TRBD2
CSVGRLAGETQYF
TGCAGCGTCGGCCGACTAGCGGGGGAGACCCAGTACTTC
>NA|TRBV7-6|TRBJ2-7|NA
CASSLLGRGQFSYEQYF
TGTGCCAGCAGCTTATTAGGACGTGGGCAGTTCTCCTACGAGCAGTACTTC
>NA|TRBV7-2|TRBJ2-7|NA
CASSRRLQGGDEQYF
TGTGCCAGCAGCCGCAGACTACAGGGTGGCGACGAGCAGTACTTC
>NA|TRBV11-2|TRBJ1-3|NA
CASSLVRGSSGNTIYF
TGTGCCAGCAGCTTAGTTCGGGGATCCTCTGGAAACACCATATATTTT
>NA|TRBV5-1|TRBJ1-1|TRBD1
CASNHEHRGRDTEAFF
TGCGCCAGCAACCATGAGCACAGGGGGCGCGACACTGAAGCTTTCTTT
>NA|TRBV19|TRBJ2-3|TRBD1
CASSPGGASTDTQYF
TGTGCCAGTAGCCCAGGGGGCGCCAGCACAGATACGCAGTATTTT
>NA|TRBV7-7|TRBJ2-1|TRBD2
CASSTGGDNEQFF
TGTGCTAGCAGCACCGGGGGGGACAATGAGCAGTTCTTC